What follows are 27 T cell receptor beta chains derived from one specimen sequenced in a study of shared clonotypes between healthy human individuals. Here immunoSEQ multiplex PCR was the method, and the copy in TCRdb shows in-frame clones only, minus some. There are roughly 590,000 clones in the sample; 95% to 96% occur only once, and about 0.11% lies in the top ten. Only CD45RO-negative cells positively selected for CCR7 counted as naive CD8 cells, so terminally differentiated effector memory CD45RA+ cells were excluded. Sample: naive CD8+ T cells sorted from blood. These receptors came from a woman younger than 45 in good health.

The table lists this clone with a count of one. The chain couples TRBV5-1 to TRBJ1-1; D not certain. Germline V CDR1 and CDR2: SGHRS, YFSETQ. The CDR3 sequence is 14 residues long. The V gene lost 1 base and the J gene lost 6 bases, with 13 bases spanning the gap. Written as DNA, the CDR3 is TGCGCCAGCAGCTTGAGTGGGAGAACCCCTGAAGCTTTCTTT. Its protein product is CASSLSGRTPEAFF.

This clone has more than one count but fewer than ten. The chain combines TRBV4-1 with TRBJ1-2; D remains unclear. CDR1 is MGHRA, CDR2 YSYEKL, per germline. This CDR3 spans 11 amino acids. Trimming removed 8 bases at V and 8 bases at J, with 12 bases between. The CDR3 DNA reads as TGCGCCAGCGGCACGGGTAGGGGCTACACCTTC. It is translated as CASGTGRGYTF.

The rearrangement uses TRBV5-6 and TRBJ1-2; D may be TRBD1 (5 bases). Germline V gives CDR1 SGHDT, CDR2 YYEEEE. Deletions cut 2 bases from V and 2 bases from J, with 13 bases between. The length of the CDR3 is 15 residues. The CDR3 DNA reads as TGTGCCAGCAGCTTACCGACAGAGACGAACTATGGCTACACCTTC. It is translated as CASSLPTETNYGYTF.

J is TRBJ2-1 and V is TRBV4-1; 13 bases are shared with TRBD2. V shed 2 bases and J 0 bases; nucleotides not matched to a gene: 1. The V gene's germline CDR1 is MGHRA and CDR2 YSYEKL. The CDR3 is 17 amino acids. The CDR3 sequence: CASSQWTSGSSYNEQFF. The CDR3 nucleotides are TGCGCCAGCAGCCAATGGACTAGCGGGAGCTCCTACAATGAGCAGTTCTTC.

This rearrangement joins TRBV27 to TRBJ2-1, with a weak D call TRBD2 (7 bases). CDR1 MNHEY and CDR2 SMNVEV come from the germline V gene (reference sequence). The V gene lost 0 bases and the J gene lost 7 bases, with 13 bases spanning the gap. The CDR3 length is 15 residues. The DNA of the CDR3 is TGTGCCAGCAGTTTATCAGGGGGGGGATCAAATGAGCAGTTCTTC. It specifies CASSLSGGGSNEQFF.

The rearrangement links TRBV9 to TRBJ1-1; the D gene is possibly TRBD1 (6 bases). The CDR3 sequence is 14 residues long. Trimming cost V 4 bases and J 1 base, with 11 bases left between them. Germline V gene data show CDR1 as SGDLS and CDR2 as YYNGEE. CDR3 nucleotide sequence: TGTGCCAGCAGCTTGGACAGCTCGAACACTGAAGCTTTCTTT. Translation gives CASSLDSSNTEAFF.

The gene calls are TRBV28 and TRBJ2-3, with D uncertain. Trimming took off 6 bases at V and 2 bases at J, with 18 bases between the two ends. The CDR3 has 16 residues. Germline loops: CDR1 MDHEN, CDR2 SYDVKM. The CDR3: CASSLSRMMATDTQYF. CDR3 DNA sequence: TGTGCCAGCAGCCTATCTAGGATGATGGCCACAGATACGCAGTATTTT.

This clone was found once. The J gene is TRBJ1-2, the V gene TRBV4-1, with unresolved D. Trimming cost V 3 bases and J 1 base, with 15 bases left between them. Per the germline V gene, CDR1 is MGHRA and CDR2 is YSYEKL. This CDR3 has 16 amino acids. The CDR3 DNA reads as TGCGCCAGCAGCCATCTCGCGGGCAGCTTTAACTATGGCTACACCTTC. Its protein is CASSHLAGSFNYGYTF.

The chain combines TRBV28 with TRBJ2-7, with 10 bases that match TRBD1. Germline V gene data show CDR1 as MDHEN and CDR2 as SYDVKM. The J segment lost 3 bases and the V segment lost 5 bases, leaving 7 bases of the junction unmatched. The CDR3 covers 15 residues. DNA of the CDR3: TGTGCCAGCAGTCCCGGACAGGGGGTGTACTACGAGCAGTACTTC. Translation gives CASSPGQGVYYEQYF.

V gene TRBV19 combines with J gene TRBJ2-7, with 10 bases matching TRBD1. Germline V gene sequence: CDR1 LNHDA, CDR2 SQIVND (reference sequence). V was pared by 5 bases and J by 3 bases, with 4 bases of the junction left unmatched. CDR3 length equals 14 residues. The CDR3 here is CASSPGTGVYEQYF. CDR3 in DNA: TGTGCCAGTAGTCCGGGGACAGGGGTCTACGAGCAGTACTTC.

The genes are TRBV11-2 and TRBJ2-5, with TRBD1 matching over 9 bases. This CDR3 is 15 amino acids long. CDR1 and CDR2 (germline): SGHAT, FQNNGV. V trimming: 5 bases; J trimming: 5 bases; junction bases outside the gene matches: 9. CDR3 nucleotide sequence: TGTGCCAGCAGCATCAACCGACAGGGGGGGGAGACCCAGTACTTC. This sequence encodes CASSINRQGGETQYF.

Only a few counts were recorded for this clone. The genes are TRBV4-1 and TRBJ1-1, with D possibly matching TRBD1 (5 bases). The germline V gene encodes CDR1 MGHRA and CDR2 YSYEKL. V was pared by 1 base and J by 5 bases, with 11 bases between. This CDR3 is 14 amino acids long. The CDR3 sequence is CASSQGSGWTEAFF. CDR3 in DNA: TGCGCCAGCAGCCAAGGATCAGGGTGGACTGAAGCTTTCTTT.

About this clone: Other DNA sequences in the sample encode the same CDR3. This chain links TRBV10-3 with TRBJ2-1; D call uncertain. The CDR3 length is 11 residues. Trimming shortened V by 3 bases and J by 7 bases, and 4 bases separated the two germline ends. Germline loops: CDR1 ENHRY, CDR2 SYGVKD. CDR3 nucleotides: TGTGCCATCAGTGAATATAATGAGCAGTTCTTC. Amino acids: CAISEYNEQFF.

The chain recombines TRBV4-1 with TRBJ2-3; no clear D gene. Germline V lookup: CDR1 MGHRA, CDR2 YSYEKL. Trimming left V 8 bases short and J 0 bases short, with 12 bases between. The CDR3 sequence is 14 residues long. The CDR3 nucleotides read TGCGCCAGCGAAGCAGCCTATAGCACAGATACGCAGTATTTT. It specifies CASEAAYSTDTQYF.

This rearrangement joins TRBV29-1 to TRBJ2-1, with TRBD2 identical over 8 bases. Losses at the gene ends were 3 bases for V and 5 bases for J; bases not matched to a gene: 3. Germline values: CDR1 SQVTM, CDR2 ANQGSEA. The CDR3 runs 13 residues. The CDR3 protein is CSVDTSGNNEQFF. CDR3 bases: TGCAGCGTTGATACTAGCGGAAACAATGAGCAGTTCTTC.

This chain connects TRBV15 to TRBJ1-1, with D uncertain. Trimming left V 2 bases short and J 1 base short, with 8 bases between. Germline V gene lookup returns CDR1 LNHNV and CDR2 YYDKDF (reference sequence). This CDR3 spans 14 amino acids. DNA of the CDR3: TGTGCCACCAGCAGAAGAGGATGGAACACTGAAGCTTTCTTT. Its translation is CATSRRGWNTEAFF.

The rearrangement links TRBV9 to TRBJ1-1, with D possibly matching TRBD1 (6 bases). Germline V gene lookup returns CDR1 SGDLS and CDR2 YYNGEE. The CDR3 is 14 residues long. V shed 2 bases and J shed 4 bases, with 12 bases lying between them. The CDR3 nucleotides are TGTGCCAGCAGCGTCTCAGGGGACTCCACTGAAGCTTTCTTT. Protein product: CASSVSGDSTEAFF.

The genes are TRBV4-1 and TRBJ2-1; either TRBD1 or TRBD2 may fit D (5 bases each). V shed 1 base and J shed 7 bases, with 26 bases lying between them. This CDR3 comprises 19 residues. Germline V gives CDR1 MGHRA, CDR2 YSYEKL. CDR3 sequence reads: CASSQVILRLPGRENEQFF. As DNA, the CDR3 is TGCGCCAGCAGCCAAGTTATCCTCCGACTTCCAGGGAGAGAGAATGAGCAGTTCTTC.

This chain's CDR3 is CASRGGGHGELFF. CDR3 nucleotides: TGTGCCAGCAGGGGAGGGGGACACGGGGAGCTGTTTTTT. The chain joins TRBV2 to TRBJ2-2; D possibly corresponds to TRBD2 (7 bases). Trimming pared 6 bases from V and 7 bases from J, leaving 12 bases between. There are 13 residues in the CDR3. Germline loops: CDR1 SNHLY, CDR2 FYNNEI.

The chain is built from TRBV6-6 and TRBJ2-2; TRBD2 aligns across 7 bases. CDR3 length: 14 residues. J was trimmed by 0 bases and V by 8 bases; bases with no gene match: 3. CDR1 MNHNY and CDR2 SVGAGI come from the germline V gene (reference sequence). The CDR3 spells CASSGLANTGELFF. CDR3 bases: TGTGCCAGCTCAGGACTAGCGAACACCGGGGAGCTGTTTTTT.

The DNA for the CDR3 is TGCGCCAGCAGCTTGTGGATATTGGACAGTACCTACGAGCAGTACTTC. Protein: CASSLWILDSTYEQYF. The chain links TRBV5-1 to TRBJ2-7; D perhaps matches TRBD1 (6 bases). This CDR3 region has 16 residues. The ends were cut back, 1 base at V and 2 bases at J, with 16 bases in the middle. Germline V gene data show CDR1 as SGHRS and CDR2 as YFSETQ. The entire variable domain, with the rest obtained from reference TRBV5-1 and TRBJ2-7, is as follows: KAGVTQTPRYLIKTRGQQVTLSCSPISGHRSVSWYQQTPGQGLQFLFEYFSETQRNKGNFPGRFSGRQFSNSRSEMNVSTLELGDSALYLCASSLWILDSTYEQYFGPGTRLTVT.

This chain joins TRBV5-8 and TRBJ2-5, with D possibly TRBD1 on 6 matching bases. Germline V lookup: CDR1 SGHTS, CDR2 YDEGEE. CDR3 length: 15 residues. V was pared by 9 bases and J by 5 bases, with 23 bases between. The DNA for the CDR3 is TGTGCCAACTACGCCAAGAAGACAGGACGGGAGACCCAGTACTTC. It translates to CANYAKKTGRETQYF.

The J gene is TRBJ1-2, the V gene TRBV7-9; possibly TRBD1 for D (5 bases). CDR3 length equals 15 residues. With 0 bases removed from V and 5 bases from J, the gap between germline ends came to 13 bases. Germline-derived CDR1 and CDR2 are SEHNR and FQNEAQ (reference sequence). CDR3 DNA: TGTGCCAGCAGCTTAGCGCGGCGCCGGGGGTATGGCTACACCTTC. It encodes CASSLARRRGYGYTF.

The chain recombines TRBV28 with TRBJ2-5, with 11 bases that match TRBD2. CDR1 is MDHEN, CDR2 SYDVKM, per germline. V trimming: 5 bases; J trimming: 1 base; junction bases outside the gene matches: 3. This CDR3 region has 15 residues. Here the CDR3 reads CASSPGLAAQETQYF. CDR3 nucleotide sequence: TGTGCCAGCAGTCCGGGACTAGCGGCCCAAGAGACCCAGTACTTC.

The chain combines TRBV11-3 with TRBJ2-5; weak D call: TRBD1 (5 bases). Looked up from germline, CDR1 is SGHNT and CDR2 is YENEEA. CDR3 length equals 13 residues. V lost 9 bases to trimming and J lost 2 bases, with 13 bases between them. This CDR3 is CAREGAAQETQYF. CDR3 nucleotide sequence: TGTGCCAGAGAAGGGGCCGCTCAAGAGACCCAGTACTTC.

This chain connects TRBV27 to TRBJ2-1, with TRBD1 matching over 9 bases. In germline, CDR1 is MNHEY, CDR2 SMNVEV (reference sequence). CDR3 size: 15 residues. V lost 3 bases to trimming and J lost 2 bases; unmatched junction nucleotides: 2. The CDR3 nucleotides are TGTGCCAGCAGTTTGGACAGGGGTCCCTACAATGAGCAGTTCTTC. Translated: CASSLDRGPYNEQFF.

This rearrangement joins TRBV2 to TRBJ2-1; D might be TRBD2 (5 bases). V gave up 6 bases and J gave up 5 bases, with 14 bases separating them. The CDR3 is made up of 14 amino acids. Per the germline V gene, CDR1 is SNHLY and CDR2 is FYNNEI. CDR3 DNA: TGTGCCAGCAGCGAAAGCGGATACCACAATGAGCAGTTCTTC. This translates into CASSESGYHNEQFF.